What follows describes a single T cell receptor (beta chain). There is no known antigen for this receptor. No base qualities exist here, and no much larger clone lies one base off it. Healthy HIV-negative adults with no recently reported acute infections or vaccinations were included as donors. Every donor was a Caucasian adult residing in Nashville, Tennessee, USA. CD4+ T cells were enriched by magnetic negative selection; naive cells were then positively selected on CD45RA, and the negative fraction formed the memory subset. Blood was obtained by leukapheresis, after which PBMCs were separated by Ficoll-Histopaque density gradient centrifugation and cryopreserved in liquid nitrogen vapor phase. Analytical flow cytometry was used to check the purity and quantity of every magnetically sorted T cell population. From each sorted fraction, genomic DNA was isolated and quantified by UV absorbance on a Nanodrop 2000c.

These data are taken from a study of shared clonotypes between healthy human individuals (dated by TCRdb to the early 2020s). Study-level background: Three men and a couple of women, aged 18 to 49 years, made up the cohort. Per donor, three plates each were used for CD4 naive and CD4 memory, two for CD8 naive, and one for CD8 memory. To estimate repertoire size and how much clonotypes are shared between individuals, the study performed deep sequencing of blood TCR repertoires from a few healthy adults. Libraries were prepared and TCR repertoires were sequenced by different laboratories using diverse techniques, in order to increase sequencing depth and limit assay-specific biases. Each donor's leukapheresis produced roughly between roughly 0.85 and 9.5 billion PBMCs. Study-wide findings and limitations: Estimated clonotype richness was generally larger for naive than for memory subsets. Based on pairwise subsampling, the degree of clonotype sharing among donors was expected to be affected by sequencing depth. The small number of donors limited the genetic and exposure-history diversity represented. Only blood was sampled, and tissue TCR repertoires likely differ from those in blood. Compared with non-shared clonotypes, the clonotypes found in all four sorted-subset donors had higher generation probabilities. Across a handful of donors, roughly 5.4% of naive CD4, over 3% of naive CD8, around 2.1% of memory CD4, and 0.3% to 0.45% of memory CD8 clonotypes were shared. Even with the large sequencing depth, rarefaction of the sorted-subset datasets indicated that sequencing was incomplete.

Unmatched junction bases come to 8, with V trimmed by 3 bases and J by 5 bases. The CDR3 goes from the cysteine to the phenylalanine over 17 residues. The CDR3 DNA has 51 bases and is translated from base 1. CDR1 and CDR2 are read off the germline V gene as MGHDK and SYGVNS. TCR CDR3 regions were amplified from genomic DNA by multiplex PCR using the deep immunoSEQ assay. For each cell subset, the extracted genomic DNA was distributed evenly across all wells of several immunoSEQ 96-well plates, and each plate served as one replicate. For sorted subsets, about 200 ng genomic DNA, equal to tens of thousands of T cell genomes, was loaded into each replicate PCR. The purified libraries were quantified using a Qubit 3.0 fluorometer, sized with a Bioanalyzer 2100, and then quantified again using the KAPA Library Quantification kit. A separate single-read 150-cycle Illumina NextSeq 550 flow cell was used to sequence each immunoSEQ 96-well plate. The authors' pipeline ran thus. Because the immunoSEQ output held only junctional sequences and lacked quality scores, the filtering could not match the filtering applied to full-length reads. Sequences were annotated with PyIR, a Python wrapper for IgBLAST v1.9, using IMGT germline references to assign V/J genes and CDR3. Reads were filtered out if the reads had weak V/J assignments (E-value above 1e-6), no CDR3, stop codons, out-of-frame junctions, or ambiguous translated residues. A V3J clonotype was defined by an identical inferred V gene, J gene, and CDR3 amino acid sequence. The percentage overlap between two repertoires was calculated by dividing the number of shared unique clonotypes by the size of the smaller repertoire. RTK rarefaction, the Chao1 estimator, and Recon v2.1 estimates of unobserved clonotypes were used to assess repertoire richness. Generation probabilities for all TCRbeta clonotypes obtained by the gDNA method from a few donors were computed using OLGA. The table comes from immuneACCESS by way of TCRdb, which keeps in-frame sequences with V and J called. Part of the clones is missing from these tables; in studies checked, under half for an unresolved V gene and the rest for unknown reasons. That table is the source of V, J and clone size, and D and trimming were worked out from the DNA. Recorded for this sample are some 500,000 clones; around 95% of them occurred a single time. The ten largest clones take up nearly 0.065% of the sample.

The rearrangement joined TRBV25-1 to TRBJ2-1; TRBD2 matches 12 bases in the middle. Sequencing was performed on naive CD4+ T cells sorted from blood. In the paper's terms, the cell subset or site label means: CD45RA+ positively selected. The source is a woman in her twenties or thirties in good health. The CDR3 sequence is CASSEGTSGRRNNEQFF. The DNA is as follows: TGTGCCAGCAGTGAGGGTACTAGCGGGAGGCGGAACAATGAGCAGTTCTTC.